Following are 22 T cell receptor beta chains from one sample sequenced in a study of spatial heterogeneity in lung cancer. Study-level findings and limits: It was found that expanded intratumoral alpha and beta TCR counts tracked tumor mutation counts.

Documented time point: sample taken at primary tumor resection. Their target antigens are unknown. In TCRdb, the 5' RACE reads were re-called with MiXCR into one record per CDR3 protein. The sample has about 13,000 distinct CDR3 sequences, over 3% seen once. Source: lung tumor tissue, taken at surgery. The receptors shown here come from a male donor with early-stage non-small cell lung cancer.

Points on this clonotype: A much larger clone lies one base from this, so it may be a read error. The chain recombines TRBV19 with TRBJ2-5; a weak D match, TRBD2 (5 bases). CDR3 size: 13 residues. V was trimmed by 7 bases and J by 5 bases, leaving 14 bases between them. Germline V gene sequence: CDR1 LNHDA, CDR2 SQIVND (reference sequence). CDR3: CASKQSGMETQYF. The CDR3 nucleotides read TGTGCCAGTAAGCAGTCCGGGATGGAGACCCAGTACTTC.

This clonotype was observed at least ten times. This chain joins TRBV7-9 and TRBJ1-2; tentatively, D is TRBD1 (5 bases). The CDR3 extends over 11 amino acids. Germline loops: CDR1 SEHNR, CDR2 FQNEAQ (reference sequence). Trimming took 5 bases from V and 7 from J, leaving 8 bases between them. The CDR3, as DNA: TGTGCCAGCAGCCCAGGGTCTGGCTACACCTTC. Translating it yields CASSPGSGYTF.

The sample holds a few counts of this clonotype. The rearrangement joins TRBV12-3 or TRBV12-4 to TRBJ2-7, with a possible D match to TRBD2 (6 bases). The germline V and J ends were trimmed by 3 bases and 7 bases, with 13 bases remaining between them. This CDR3 spans 13 amino acids. The CDR3 spells CASSLAPRGEQYF. Written as DNA, the CDR3 is TGTGCCAGCAGTTTGGCTCCCCGGGGGGAGCAGTACTTC.

This clonotype was found many times. The rearrangement joins TRBV10-3 to TRBJ2-5; 11 bases are shared with TRBD1. Germline CDR1 ENHRY, CDR2 SYGVKD. The length of the CDR3 is 15 residues. V was clipped by 4 bases and J by 5 bases; unmatched bases: 6. This CDR3 reads CAISARDRGDETQYF. CDR3 DNA: TGTGCCATCAGTGCCCGGGACAGGGGGGACGAGACCCAGTACTTC.

This clonotype is termed large. The chain recombines TRBV4-2 with TRBJ2-2, with TRBD2 matching over 14 bases. V shed 6 bases, J shed 6 bases, and the junction held 9 bases outside the gene matches. The CDR3 sequence is 17 residues long. Germline V CDR1 and CDR2: LGHNA, YNFKEQ. CDR3 coding DNA: TGTGCCAGCAGACGCGGGACTAGCGGGAGTTCGGCCGGGGAGCTGTTTTTT. Amino acid sequence: CASRRGTSGSSAGELFF.

In its sample, this clonotype was seen many times. This chain joins TRBV19 and TRBJ1-6; 8 nucleotides agree with TRBD1. The J segment lost 10 bases and the V segment lost 5 bases, leaving 4 bases of the junction unmatched. This CDR3 is built from 13 residues. CDR1 and CDR2 (germline): LNHDA, SQIVND (reference sequence). Written as DNA, the CDR3 is TGTGCCAGTAGTCCCCGGGACAGGTCACCCCTCCACTTT. Amino acids: CASSPRDRSPLHF.

This clonotype has at least ten counts. In DNA, the CDR3 is TGTGCCAGCAGTTACTTGGGACTTCCCGAGTTCTTT. Its protein is CASSYLGLPEFF. The V gene is TRBV6-5, the J gene TRBJ1-1, with D possibly matching TRBD1 (5 bases). The CDR3 sequence is 12 residues long. The V gene's germline CDR1 is MNHEY and CDR2 SVGAGI. V gave up 1 base and J gave up 14 bases, with 14 bases separating them.

This clonotype has at least ten counts. This chain connects TRBV15 to TRBJ2-4, with D uncertain. The CDR3 covers 15 residues. Germline-derived CDR1 and CDR2 are LNHNV and YYDKDF (reference sequence). V gave up 0 bases and J gave up 7 bases, with 13 bases separating them. CDR3 in amino acids: CATSRDNKGSNIQYF. CDR3 nucleotide sequence: TGTGCCACCAGCAGAGATAACAAGGGTAGCAACATTCAGTACTTC.

This clonotype showed up many times. The chain joins TRBV12-3 or TRBV12-4 to TRBJ2-7; D gene unclear. This CDR3 is 15 amino acids long. Trimming removed 6 bases at V and 1 base at J, with 16 bases between. CDR3 nucleotide sequence: TGTGCCAGCAGCCCCGGACGCGTCGGGTCCTACGAGCAGTACTTC. Its protein is CASSPGRVGSYEQYF.

This clonotype was recorded many times. The chain couples TRBV9 to TRBJ1-5, with 8 bases lining up with TRBD1. Germline loops: CDR1 SGDLS, CDR2 YYNGEE. Unmatched junction bases numbered 8, after V lost 0 bases and J lost 6 bases. The CDR3 totals 16 residues. The CDR3 loop is CASSVGRGQGGQPQHF. Written as DNA, the CDR3 is TGTGCCAGCAGCGTAGGGAGAGGACAGGGTGGTCAGCCCCAGCATTTT.

This clonotype was counted ten times or more. The chain combines TRBV12-3 or TRBV12-4 with TRBJ2-2; 8 nucleotides line up with TRBD2. V was pared by 5 bases and J by 6 bases, with 11 bases of the junction left unmatched. The CDR3 is 16 amino acids. CDR3 sequence (DNA): TGTGCCAGCAGTGGCAACAGACTAGCGCATCCCGGGGAGCTGTTTTTT. Amino acids: CASSGNRLAHPGELFF.

The table lists this clonotype with many counts. V is TRBV12-3 or TRBV12-4 and J is TRBJ1-2; D is uncertain. The V end was cut by 2 bases, the J end by 8 bases, with 15 bases between. The CDR3 runs to 14 residues. CDR3 DNA: TGTGCCAGCAGTTTATTTGGGGTCAGCATCGGCTACACCTTC. This sequence encodes CASSLFGVSIGYTF.

This clonotype was recorded at least ten times. The genes are TRBV12-3 or TRBV12-4 and TRBJ2-3; D remains ambiguous. Trimming left V 5 bases short and J 3 bases short, with 9 bases between. This CDR3 is 13 amino acids long. The CDR3 DNA follows: TGTGCCAGCAGTCAGGAGAATACAGATACGCAGTATTTT. It specifies CASSQENTDTQYF.

At least ten counts were recorded for this clonotype. The V and J genes are TRBV2 and TRBJ2-1; 8 nucleotides agree with TRBD2. This CDR3 has 15 residues. Germline V gene lookup returns CDR1 SNHLY and CDR2 FYNNEI. V shed 3 bases and J 4 bases; nucleotides not matched to a gene: 5. CDR3 residues: CASSDSSGSYNEQFF. For the CDR3, the DNA is TGTGCCAGCAGTGATTCTAGCGGGTCTTACAATGAGCAGTTCTTC.

This clonotype came up many times. The chain joins TRBV5-1 to TRBJ2-5; D call uncertain. The V gene lost 1 base and the J gene lost 2 bases, with 9 bases spanning the gap. The CDR3 covers 14 residues. Germline V lookup: CDR1 SGHRS, CDR2 YFSETQ. CDR3 in amino acids: CASSLPPPQETQYF. Written as DNA, the CDR3 is TGCGCCAGCAGCTTGCCTCCACCGCAAGAGACCCAGTACTTC.

This clonotype was detected only a few times. This chain connects TRBV3-1 to TRBJ2-3, with 10 bases identical to TRBD2. This CDR3 has 18 residues. In germline, CDR1 is LGHDT, CDR2 YNNKEL (reference sequence). The V and J ends lost 5 bases and 4 bases, in that order; junction bases with no gene match: 15. In DNA, the CDR3 is TGTGCCAGCAGCGTCTGGACTAGCGGACACCGTGGGGCAGATACGCAGTATTTT. It specifies CASSVWTSGHRGADTQYF.

This clonotype was counted at least ten times. The gene calls are TRBV12-3 or TRBV12-4 and TRBJ2-5; the D gene is possibly TRBD1 (6 bases). V dropped 1 base and J dropped 7 bases, with 13 bases sitting between them. The length of the CDR3 is 14 residues. The chain's CDR3 is CASSLDTGKRTQYF. The CDR3, as DNA: TGTGCCAGCAGTTTAGACACAGGGAAAAGGACCCAGTACTTC.

This clonotype was seen a handful of times. The junction departs from the called germline gene at one end, perhaps through a read error. The chain couples TRBV7-9 to TRBJ1-2; the D gene is possibly TRBD1 (5 bases). CDR3 length equals 13 residues. The germline V gene encodes CDR1 SEHNR and CDR2 FQNEAQ (reference sequence). The CDR3 reads CASSQQTDYGDTF. The CDR3 nucleotides are TGTGCCAGCAGCCAACAGACAGACTATGGCGACACCTTC.

This clonotype occurred many times. The V and J genes are TRBV3-1 and TRBJ1-2, with D hard to call. Per germline, CDR1 LGHDT and CDR2 YNNKEL (reference sequence). Trimming left V 0 bases short and J 1 base short, with 15 bases between. CDR3 length: 17 residues. The CDR3 loop reads CASSQDTGGVINYGYTF. In DNA form, the CDR3 reads TGTGCCAGCAGCCAAGACACGGGTGGGGTCATTAACTATGGCTACACCTTC.

This clonotype was recorded at least ten times. V gene TRBV6-2 or TRBV6-3 combines with J gene TRBJ1-6; D remains unclear. Germline CDR1 is MNHEY and CDR2 is SVGEGT. The CDR3 is made up of 12 amino acids. V lost 7 bases and J 10 bases, leaving 11 bases between the germline ends. The CDR3 protein is CASTQGRSPLHF. In DNA form, the CDR3 reads TGTGCCAGCACCCAAGGGAGGTCACCCCTCCACTTT.

This clonotype was observed many times. Written as DNA, the CDR3 is TGCAGTGCCCCGTGGGGCACTGAAGCTTTCTTT. Its translation is CSAPWGTEAFF. The rearrangement joins TRBV20-1 to TRBJ1-1; D uncertain. Germline-derived CDR1 and CDR2 are DFQATT and SNEGSKA (reference sequence). The CDR3 has 11 amino acids. V lost 6 bases and J lost 4, with 9 bases in between.

This clonotype was observed a handful of times. Compared with germline, one end of the junction differs, possibly owing to a read error. The chain carries TRBV3-1 and TRBJ1-2; D unclear. The CDR3 has 15 amino acids. Germline V CDR1 and CDR2: LGHDT, YNNKEL (reference sequence). This chain's CDR3 is CASSQDAGQDYGDTF. The CDR3 DNA sequence: TGTGCCAGCAGCCAAGATGCGGGTCAGGACTATGGCGACACCTTC.